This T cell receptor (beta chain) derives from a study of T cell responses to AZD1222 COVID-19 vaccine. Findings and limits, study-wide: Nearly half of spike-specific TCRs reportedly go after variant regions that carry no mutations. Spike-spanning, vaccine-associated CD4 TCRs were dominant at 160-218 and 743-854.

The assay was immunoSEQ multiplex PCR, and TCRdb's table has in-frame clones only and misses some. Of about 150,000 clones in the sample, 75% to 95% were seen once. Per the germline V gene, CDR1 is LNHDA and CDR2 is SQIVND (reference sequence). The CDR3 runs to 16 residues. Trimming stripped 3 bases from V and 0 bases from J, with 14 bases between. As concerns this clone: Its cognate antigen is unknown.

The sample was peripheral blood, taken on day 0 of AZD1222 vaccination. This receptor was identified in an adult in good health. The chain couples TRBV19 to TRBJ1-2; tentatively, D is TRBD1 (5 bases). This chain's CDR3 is CASSMMGQAANYGYTF. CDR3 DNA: TGTGCCAGTAGTATGATGGGGCAGGCTGCTAACTATGGCTACACCTTC.